The sequence of this T cell receptor beta chain was determined in a study of T cell responses to AZD1222 COVID-19 vaccine. Points from the study as a whole: Vaccine-associated CD4 TCRs ranged over spike, dominating at 160-218 and 743-854.

As concerns this clone: Its specificity is not known.

CDR3 length: 12 residues. Trimming shortened V by 6 bases and J by 6 bases, and 12 bases separated the two germline ends. Germline assignment: CDR1 LNHDA and CDR2 SQIVND (reference sequence). The assay was immunoSEQ multiplex PCR, and TCRdb's table has in-frame clones only and misses some. This repertoire shows approximately 110,000 clones, around 92% found once; its top ten account for approximately 4.8%. The sample was peripheral blood, taken on day 0 of AZD1222 vaccination. The rearrangement uses TRBV19 and TRBJ2-7, with D perhaps matching TRBD1 (6 bases). The TCR originated in an adult in good health. The CDR3 region is CASRDPGAEQYF. The CDR3 nucleotides read TGTGCCAGTAGAGATCCAGGGGCCGAGCAGTACTTC.